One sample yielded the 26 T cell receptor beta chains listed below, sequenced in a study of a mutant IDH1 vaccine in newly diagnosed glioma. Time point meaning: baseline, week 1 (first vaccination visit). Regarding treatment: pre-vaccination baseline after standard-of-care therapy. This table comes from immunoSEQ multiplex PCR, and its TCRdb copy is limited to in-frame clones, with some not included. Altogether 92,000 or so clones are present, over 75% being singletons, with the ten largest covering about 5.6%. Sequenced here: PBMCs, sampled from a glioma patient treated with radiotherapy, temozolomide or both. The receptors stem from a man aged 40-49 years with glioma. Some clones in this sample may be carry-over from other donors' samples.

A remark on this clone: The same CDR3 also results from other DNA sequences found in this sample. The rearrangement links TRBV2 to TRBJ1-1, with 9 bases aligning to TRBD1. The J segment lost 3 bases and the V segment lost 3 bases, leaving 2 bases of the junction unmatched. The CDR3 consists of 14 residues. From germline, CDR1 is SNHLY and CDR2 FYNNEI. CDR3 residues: CASSDDRGDTEAFF. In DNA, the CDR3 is TGTGCCAGCAGTGACGACAGGGGGGACACTGAAGCTTTCTTT.

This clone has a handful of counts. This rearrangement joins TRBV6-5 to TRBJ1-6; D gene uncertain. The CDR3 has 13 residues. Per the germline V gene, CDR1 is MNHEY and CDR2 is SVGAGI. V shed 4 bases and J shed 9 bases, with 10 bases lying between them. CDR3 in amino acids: CASSSVGSSPLHF. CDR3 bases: TGTGCCAGCAGTTCCGTCGGGTCTTCACCCCTCCACTTT.

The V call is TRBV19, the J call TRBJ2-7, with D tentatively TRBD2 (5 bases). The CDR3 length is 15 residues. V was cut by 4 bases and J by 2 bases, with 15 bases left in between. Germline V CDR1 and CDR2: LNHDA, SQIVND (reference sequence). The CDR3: CASSTLEGDTYEQYF. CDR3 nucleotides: TGTGCCAGTAGTACCCTAGAGGGAGATACCTACGAGCAGTACTTC.

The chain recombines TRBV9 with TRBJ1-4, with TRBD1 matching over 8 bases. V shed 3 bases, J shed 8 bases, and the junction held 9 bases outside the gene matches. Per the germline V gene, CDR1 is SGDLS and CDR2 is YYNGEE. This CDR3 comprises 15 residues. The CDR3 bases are TGTGCCAGCAGCGGCAGGACAGGGAGTGGGGAAAAACTGTTTTTT. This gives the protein CASSGRTGSGEKLFF.

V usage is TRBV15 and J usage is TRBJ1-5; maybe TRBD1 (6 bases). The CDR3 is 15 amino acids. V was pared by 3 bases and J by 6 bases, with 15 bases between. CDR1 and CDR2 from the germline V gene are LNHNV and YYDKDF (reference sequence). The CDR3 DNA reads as TGTGCCACCAGCAGCCCTGACAGGCCGGGTCAGCCCCAGCATTTT. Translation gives CATSSPDRPGQPQHF.

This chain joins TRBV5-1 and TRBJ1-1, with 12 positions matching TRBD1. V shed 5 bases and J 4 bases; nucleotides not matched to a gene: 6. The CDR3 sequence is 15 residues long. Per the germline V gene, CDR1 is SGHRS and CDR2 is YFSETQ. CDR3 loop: CASRSGTGGTTEAFF. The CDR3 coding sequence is TGCGCCAGCAGATCCGGGACAGGGGGCACCACTGAAGCTTTCTTT.

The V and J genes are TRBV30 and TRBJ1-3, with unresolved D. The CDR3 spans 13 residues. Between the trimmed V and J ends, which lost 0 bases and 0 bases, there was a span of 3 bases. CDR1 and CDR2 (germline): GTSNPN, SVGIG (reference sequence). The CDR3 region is CAWSVDSGNTIYF. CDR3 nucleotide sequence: TGTGCCTGGAGTGTAGACTCTGGAAACACCATATATTTT.

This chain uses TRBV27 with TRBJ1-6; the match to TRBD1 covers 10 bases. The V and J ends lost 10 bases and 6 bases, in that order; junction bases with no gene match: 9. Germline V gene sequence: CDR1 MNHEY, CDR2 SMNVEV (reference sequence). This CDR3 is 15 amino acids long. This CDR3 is CATEGQGIGNSPLHF. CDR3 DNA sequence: TGTGCCACGGAGGGACAGGGGATAGGTAATTCACCCCTCCACTTT.

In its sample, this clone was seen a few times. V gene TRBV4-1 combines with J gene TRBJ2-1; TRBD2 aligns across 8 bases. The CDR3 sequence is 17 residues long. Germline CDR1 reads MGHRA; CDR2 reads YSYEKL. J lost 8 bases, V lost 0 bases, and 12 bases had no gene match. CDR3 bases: TGCGCCAGCAGCCAAGATCGGGGGGGAACCCCTAGGGATGAGCAGTTCTTC. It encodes CASSQDRGGTPRDEQFF.

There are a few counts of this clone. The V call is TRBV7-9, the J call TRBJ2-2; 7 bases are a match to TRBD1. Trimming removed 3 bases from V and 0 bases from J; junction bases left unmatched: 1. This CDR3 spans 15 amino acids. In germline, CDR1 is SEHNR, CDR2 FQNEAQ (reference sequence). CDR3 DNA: TGTGCCAGCAGCTTCGGACAGGCGAACACCGGGGAGCTGTTTTTT. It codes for CASSFGQANTGELFF.

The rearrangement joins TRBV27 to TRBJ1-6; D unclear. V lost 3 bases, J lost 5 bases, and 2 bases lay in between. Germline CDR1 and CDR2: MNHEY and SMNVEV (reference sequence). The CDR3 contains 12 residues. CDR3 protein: CASSFHNSPLHF. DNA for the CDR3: TGTGCCAGCAGTTTCCATAATTCACCCCTCCACTTT.

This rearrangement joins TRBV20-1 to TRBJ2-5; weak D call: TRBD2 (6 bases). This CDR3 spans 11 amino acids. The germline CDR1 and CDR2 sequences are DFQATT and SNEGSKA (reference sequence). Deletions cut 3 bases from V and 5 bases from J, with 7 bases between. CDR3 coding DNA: TGCAGTGCTAGGCTAGCGGAGACCCAGTACTTC. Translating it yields CSARLAETQYF.

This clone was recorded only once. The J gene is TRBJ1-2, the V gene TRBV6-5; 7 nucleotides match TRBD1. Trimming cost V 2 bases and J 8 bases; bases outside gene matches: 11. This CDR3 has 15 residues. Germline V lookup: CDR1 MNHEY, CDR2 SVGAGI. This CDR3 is CASSYTRTGEGGYTF. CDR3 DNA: TGTGCCAGCAGTTACACAAGGACAGGAGAGGGCGGCTACACCTTC.

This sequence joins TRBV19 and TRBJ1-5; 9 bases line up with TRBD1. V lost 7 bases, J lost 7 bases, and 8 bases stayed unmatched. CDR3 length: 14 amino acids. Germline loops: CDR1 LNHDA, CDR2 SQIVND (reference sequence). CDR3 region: CASKPDRGYQPQHF. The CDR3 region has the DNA TGTGCCAGTAAACCCGACAGGGGGTACCAGCCCCAGCATTTT. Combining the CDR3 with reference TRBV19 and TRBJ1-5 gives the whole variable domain DGGITQSPKYLFRKEGQNVTLSCEQNLNHDAMYWYRQDPGQGLRLIYYSQIVNDFQKGDIAEGYSVSREKKESFPLTVTSAQKNPTAFYLCASKPDRGYQPQHFGDGTRLSIL.

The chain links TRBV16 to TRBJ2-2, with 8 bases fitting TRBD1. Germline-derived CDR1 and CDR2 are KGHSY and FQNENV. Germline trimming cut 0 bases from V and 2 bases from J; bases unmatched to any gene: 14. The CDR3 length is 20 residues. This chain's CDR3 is CASSQSSIPRTGPNTGELFF. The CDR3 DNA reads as TGTGCCAGCAGCCAATCCTCTATCCCAAGGACAGGGCCTAACACCGGGGAGCTGTTTTTT.

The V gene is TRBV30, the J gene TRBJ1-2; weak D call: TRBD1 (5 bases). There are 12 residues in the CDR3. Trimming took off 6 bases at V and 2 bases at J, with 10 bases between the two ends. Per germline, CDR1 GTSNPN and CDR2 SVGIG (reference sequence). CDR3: CACRDSNYGYTF. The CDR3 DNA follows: TGTGCCTGCCGGGACTCGAACTATGGCTACACCTTC. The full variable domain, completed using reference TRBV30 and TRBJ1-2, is SQTIHQWPATLVQPVGSPLSLECTVEGTSNPNLYWYRQAAGRGLQLLFYSVGIGQISSEVPQNLSASRPQDRQFILSSKKLLLSDSGFYLCACRDSNYGYTFGSGTRLTVV.

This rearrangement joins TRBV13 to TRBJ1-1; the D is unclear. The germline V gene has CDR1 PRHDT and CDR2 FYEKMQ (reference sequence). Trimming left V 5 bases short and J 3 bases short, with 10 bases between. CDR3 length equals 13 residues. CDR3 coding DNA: TGTGCCAGCAGCACAAGACCGGACACTGAAGCTTTCTTT. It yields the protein CASSTRPDTEAFF.

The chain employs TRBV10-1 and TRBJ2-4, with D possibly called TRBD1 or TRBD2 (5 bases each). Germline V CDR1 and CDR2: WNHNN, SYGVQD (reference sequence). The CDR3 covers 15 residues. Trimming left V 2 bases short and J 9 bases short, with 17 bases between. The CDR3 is CASSEDLTVGGIQYF. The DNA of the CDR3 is TGCGCCAGCAGTGAGGACTTAACGGTTGGGGGCATTCAGTACTTC.

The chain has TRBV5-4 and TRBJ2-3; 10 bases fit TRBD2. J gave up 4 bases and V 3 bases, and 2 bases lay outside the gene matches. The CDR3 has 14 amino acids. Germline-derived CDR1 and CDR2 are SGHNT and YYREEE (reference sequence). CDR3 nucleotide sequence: TGTGCCAGCAGCTCCAGCGGGGGGGCAGATACGCAGTATTTT. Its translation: CASSSSGGADTQYF. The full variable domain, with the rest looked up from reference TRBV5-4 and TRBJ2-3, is ETGVTQSPTHLIKTRGQQVTLRCSSQSGHNTVSWYQQALGQGPQFIFQYYREEENGRGNFPPRFSGLQFPNYSSELNVNALELDDSALYLCASSSSGGADTQYFGPGTRLTVL.

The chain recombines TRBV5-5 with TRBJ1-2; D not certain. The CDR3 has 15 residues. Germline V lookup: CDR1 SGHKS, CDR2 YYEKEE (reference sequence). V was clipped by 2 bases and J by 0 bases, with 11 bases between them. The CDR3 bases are TGTGCCAGCAGCTTTTTAGCGAGTTCTAACTATGGCTACACCTTC. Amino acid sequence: CASSFLASSNYGYTF.

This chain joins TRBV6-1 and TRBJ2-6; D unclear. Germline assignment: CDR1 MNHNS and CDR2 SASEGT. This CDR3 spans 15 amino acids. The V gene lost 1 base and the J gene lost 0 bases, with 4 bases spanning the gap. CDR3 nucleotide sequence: TGTGCCAGCAGTGAAGAAACCTCTGGGGCCAACGTCCTGACTTTC. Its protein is CASSEETSGANVLTF.

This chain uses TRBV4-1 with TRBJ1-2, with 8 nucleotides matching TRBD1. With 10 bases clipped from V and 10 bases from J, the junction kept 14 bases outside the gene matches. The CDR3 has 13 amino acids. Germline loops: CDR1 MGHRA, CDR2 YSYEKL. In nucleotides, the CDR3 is TGCGCCACCACATCATCAGCGACAGGGGCCTACACCTTC. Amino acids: CATTSSATGAYTF.

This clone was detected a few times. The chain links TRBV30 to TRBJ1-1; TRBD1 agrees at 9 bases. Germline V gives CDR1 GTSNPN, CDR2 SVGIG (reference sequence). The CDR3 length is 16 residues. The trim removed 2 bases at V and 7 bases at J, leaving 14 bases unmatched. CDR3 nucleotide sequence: TGTGCCTGGAGTTTACCCGGGACAGGGTCCTGGGATGAAGCTTTCTTT. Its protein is CAWSLPGTGSWDEAFF.

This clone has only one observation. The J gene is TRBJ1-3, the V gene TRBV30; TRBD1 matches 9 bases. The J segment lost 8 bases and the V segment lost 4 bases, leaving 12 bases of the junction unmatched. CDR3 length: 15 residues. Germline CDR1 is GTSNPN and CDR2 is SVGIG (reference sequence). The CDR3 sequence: CAWNEDRGVGDTIYF. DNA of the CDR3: TGTGCCTGGAATGAGGACAGGGGAGTTGGCGACACCATATATTTT.

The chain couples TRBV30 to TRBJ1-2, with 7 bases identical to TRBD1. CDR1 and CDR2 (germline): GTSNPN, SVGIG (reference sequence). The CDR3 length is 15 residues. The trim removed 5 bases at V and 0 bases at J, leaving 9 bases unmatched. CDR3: CAWQPGQITNYGYTF. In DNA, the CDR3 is TGTGCCTGGCAACCGGGACAGATAACTAACTATGGCTACACCTTC.

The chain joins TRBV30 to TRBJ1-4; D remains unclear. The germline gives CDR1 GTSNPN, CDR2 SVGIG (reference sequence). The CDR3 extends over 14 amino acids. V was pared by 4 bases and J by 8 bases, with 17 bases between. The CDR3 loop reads CAWKFSGLREKLFF. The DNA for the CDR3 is TGTGCCTGGAAGTTCTCGGGGTTGCGCGAAAAACTGTTTTTT.